This T cell receptor beta chain was identified during a study of beta chain features in type 1 diabetes. Overall study: Taken together, all samples contributed approximately 110,000,000 examined sorted cells.

Sequencing targeted expressed TCRB transcripts, as all isolated RNA had been reverse transcribed. The protocol was immunoSEQ multiplex PCR, while the TCRdb copy is restricted to in-frame clones and leaves out a portion. This sample yields about 260,000 clones, of which 20% are seen a single time; about 0.027% belongs to the top ten. This clone has just a few counts. What it binds is not known. The CDR3 runs to 14 residues. Germline CDR1 SGHRS, CDR2 YFSETQ. After removal of 2 bases from V and 1 base from J, the junction contained 1 base not matched to a gene. Study-wide points: All four CD4+ subsets of Type 1 diabetes patients contained TCRB CDR3s that were moderately but significantly shorter.

Sequencing was carried out using naive CD4+ T cells from blood. The TCR sequence derives from a woman aged 40 to 55 with type 1 diabetes. The genes are TRBV5-1 and TRBJ2-7, with 9 bases lining up with TRBD1. The CDR3 bases are TGCGCCAGCAGCTTCGGGACAGGGTCCTACGAGCAGTACTTC. Translated, it gives CASSFGTGSYEQYF. The whole variable domain, remainder taken from reference TRBV5-1 and TRBJ2-7, is KAGVTQTPRYLIKTRGQQVTLSCSPISGHRSVSWYQQTPGQGLQFLFEYFSETQRNKGNFPGRFSGRQFSNSRSEMNVSTLELGDSALYLCASSFGTGSYEQYFGPGTRLTVT.